These T cell receptor beta chains were read from a single sample in a study of OX40 agonist ivuxolimab in advanced cancers. The protocol was immunoSEQ multiplex PCR, while the TCRdb copy is restricted to in-frame clones and leaves out a portion. The profile shows about 25,000 clones, 70% to 80% of them singletons. Sequencing used CD4+ or CD8+ T cells sorted from blood, obtained in a trial of the OX40 agonist ivuxolimab. The receptors were gathered from an adult with an advanced solid tumor such as melanoma, head and neck, liver or kidney cancer. The CDR3 runs from the conserved cysteine through the conserved F or W. A D gene is named only where the DNA matches it firmly. Not all rows give a size; the values are once, few, many and, for expanded clones, a class.

V gene: TRBV11-3
D gene: TRBD1
J gene: TRBJ2-7
clone size: few
CDR3 DNA: TGTGCCAGCAGCACTTGGACAGGTCATGCCTACGAGCAGTACTTC
CDR3 protein: CASSTWTGHAYEQYF

V gene: TRBV5-4
D gene: -
J gene: TRBJ1-1
clone size: -
CDR3 DNA: TGTGCCAGCAGCCAAGGGCACTCCAACACTGAAGCTTTCTTT
CDR3 protein: CASSQGHSNTEAFF

V gene: TRBV29-1
D gene: -
J gene: TRBJ2-5
clone size: -
CDR3 DNA: TGCAGCGTTGTAGGGACCCCGCGGGAGACCCAGTACTTC
CDR3 protein: CSVVGTPRETQYF

V gene: TRBV9
D gene: TRBD1
J gene: TRBJ2-7
clone size: -
CDR3 DNA: TGTGCCAGCAGCGGGGGACAGGGGAATAACTACGAGCAGTACTTC
CDR3 protein: CASSGGQGNNYEQYF

V gene: TRBV19
D gene: TRBD1
J gene: TRBJ1-1
clone size: -
CDR3 DNA: TGTGCCAGTAGTACGACAGGGGGCAGTTCTGAAGCTTTCTTT
CDR3 protein: CASSTTGGSSEAFF

V gene: TRBV9
D gene: -
J gene: TRBJ1-2
clone size: -
CDR3 DNA: TGTGCCAGCAGCGAGGGAAGTCCCTCCGGCTACACCTTC
CDR3 protein: CASSEGSPSGYTF

V gene: TRBV6-5
D gene: -
J gene: TRBJ1-6
clone size: once
CDR3 DNA: TGTGCCAGCAGTTACTCGCCCGCCTATAATTCACCCCTCCACTTT
CDR3 protein: CASSYSPAYNSPLHF

V gene: TRBV7-3
D gene: -
J gene: TRBJ2-7
clone size: -
CDR3 DNA: TGTGCCAGCAGCCCACGGAGCGGTAGCTCCTACGAGCAGTACTTC
CDR3 protein: CASSPRSGSSYEQYF

V gene: TRBV5-6
D gene: TRBD2
J gene: TRBJ2-7
clone size: few
CDR3 DNA: TGTGCCAGCAGCTTTGGGCCTAGCGGGACGTACGAGCAGTACTTC
CDR3 protein: CASSFGPSGTYEQYF

V gene: TRBV6-1
D gene: TRBD1
J gene: TRBJ2-2
clone size: -
CDR3 DNA: TGTGCCAGCAGTGAATATTGGTCGGGACAGGCCGGGGAGCTGTTTTTT
CDR3 protein: CASSEYWSGQAGELFF

V gene: TRBV4-1
D gene: -
J gene: TRBJ2-5
clone size: -
CDR3 DNA: TGCGCCAGCAGCCAGAGGGGTATTAAGGAGACCCAGTACTTC
CDR3 protein: CASSQRGIKETQYF

V gene: TRBV28
D gene: -
J gene: TRBJ2-1
clone size: few
CDR3 DNA: TGTGCCAGCAGTTTCCCCCTGTCTGAAGGAGACTACAATGAGCAGTTCTTC
CDR3 protein: CASSFPLSEGDYNEQFF

V gene: TRBV4-1
D gene: -
J gene: TRBJ1-1
clone size: -
CDR3 DNA: TGCGCCAGCAGCCAGACAGCGAACACTGAAGCTTTCTTT
CDR3 protein: CASSQTANTEAFF

V gene: TRBV7-9
D gene: -
J gene: TRBJ2-3
clone size: -
CDR3 DNA: TGTGCCAGCAGGCCGGGACTGAGCACAGATACGCAGTATTTT
CDR3 protein: CASRPGLSTDTQYF

V gene: TRBV15
D gene: -
J gene: TRBJ2-7
clone size: -
CDR3 DNA: TGTGCCACCAGCAGAGGGGGTACGGGATTCCCCCTCTACGAGCAGTACTTC
CDR3 protein: CATSRGGTGFPLYEQYF

V gene: TRBV5-1
D gene: -
J gene: TRBJ2-2
clone size: -
CDR3 DNA: TGCGCCAGCAGCTTATGGCTCCGAAACACCGGGGAGCTGTTTTTT
CDR3 protein: CASSLWLRNTGELFF

V gene: TRBV6-1
D gene: -
J gene: TRBJ2-1
clone size: -
CDR3 DNA: TGTGCCAGCAGTGAATGGACTGGTGGCTCCTACAATGAGCAGTTCTTC
CDR3 protein: CASSEWTGGSYNEQFF

V gene: TRBV28
D gene: TRBD1
J gene: TRBJ2-5
clone size: -
CDR3 DNA: TGTGCCAGCAGAACAGGGGAAATCTACCAAGAGACCCAGTACTTC
CDR3 protein: CASRTGEIYQETQYF

V gene: TRBV28
D gene: -
J gene: TRBJ1-1
clone size: -
CDR3 DNA: TGTGCCAGTTGGTACCGACCCCCGCGAAGTACTGAAGCTTTCTTT
CDR3 protein: CASWYRPPRSTEAFF

V gene: TRBV29-1
D gene: -
J gene: TRBJ2-2
clone size: -
CDR3 DNA: TGCAGCGTTGAACATAACACCGGGGAGCTGTTTTTT
CDR3 protein: CSVEHNTGELFF

V gene: TRBV11-2
D gene: -
J gene: TRBJ2-1
clone size: -
CDR3 DNA: TGTGCCAGCAGCTTAGGTCCCCTTAGGCCCTACAATGAGCAGTTCTTC
CDR3 protein: CASSLGPLRPYNEQFF

V gene: TRBV9
D gene: -
J gene: TRBJ1-2
clone size: -
CDR3 DNA: TGTGCCAGCAGCGGTTGGGACAACCCCGCCTATGGCTACACCTTC
CDR3 protein: CASSGWDNPAYGYTF

V gene: TRBV28
D gene: -
J gene: TRBJ1-6
clone size: -
CDR3 DNA: TGTGCCAGCAGTTTGTATGGGTCCTCCTATAATTCACCCCTCCACTTT
CDR3 protein: CASSLYGSSYNSPLHF

V gene: TRBV11-2
D gene: -
J gene: TRBJ1-1
clone size: few
CDR3 DNA: TGTGCCAGCAGGGAGAACACTGAAGCTTTCTTT
CDR3 protein: CASRENTEAFF

V gene: TRBV7-6
D gene: -
J gene: TRBJ1-5
clone size: -
CDR3 DNA: TGTGCCAGCAGCTTAGTCGACGTTCTTAGCAATCAGCCCCAGCATTTT
CDR3 protein: CASSLVDVLSNQPQHF

V gene: TRBV15
D gene: -
J gene: TRBJ2-5
clone size: -
CDR3 DNA: TGTGCCACCAGCGATACGGGTCGATCGGGACAAGAGACCCAGTACTTC
CDR3 protein: CATSDTGRSGQETQYF

V gene: TRBV11-2
D gene: -
J gene: TRBJ1-1
clone size: -
CDR3 DNA: TGTGCCAGCAGCCATTACACTGAAGCTTTCTTT
CDR3 protein: CASSHYTEAFF

V gene: TRBV4-1
D gene: -
J gene: TRBJ1-2
clone size: -
CDR3 DNA: TGCGCCAGCAGCCACGACACCTTCGGCCCCTATGGCTACACCTTC
CDR3 protein: CASSHDTFGPYGYTF

V gene: TRBV9
D gene: -
J gene: TRBJ2-5
clone size: -
CDR3 DNA: TGTGCCAGCAGCGTAAGGGCGCGTGACGGAGAGACCCAGTACTTC
CDR3 protein: CASSVRARDGETQYF

V gene: TRBV2
D gene: -
J gene: TRBJ1-1
clone size: -
CDR3 DNA: TGTGCCAGCAATGAGGGCTACACTGAAGCTTTCTTT
CDR3 protein: CASNEGYTEAFF

V gene: TRBV7-6
D gene: TRBD2
J gene: TRBJ2-1
clone size: -
CDR3 DNA: TGTGCCAGCAGCTTTAGCGGGGGGCCCTACAATGAGCAGTTCTTC
CDR3 protein: CASSFSGGPYNEQFF

V gene: TRBV7-3
D gene: -
J gene: TRBJ2-2
clone size: -
CDR3 DNA: TGTGCCAGCAGCTTATTCTCCGGGGTGTACACCGGGGAGCTGTTTTTT
CDR3 protein: CASSLFSGVYTGELFF

V gene: TRBV13
D gene: -
J gene: TRBJ2-7
clone size: -
CDR3 DNA: TGTGCCAGCAGCTTGCGACAACCCTACGAGCAGTACTTC
CDR3 protein: CASSLRQPYEQYF

V gene: TRBV10-2
D gene: -
J gene: TRBJ1-2
clone size: -
CDR3 DNA: TGCGCCAGCAGTGAGTGGATCTATGGCTACACCTTC
CDR3 protein: CASSEWIYGYTF

V gene: TRBV28
D gene: -
J gene: TRBJ2-1
clone size: -
CDR3 DNA: TGTGCCAGCAGTTTACTAGTAGTCTACAATGAGCAGTTCTTC
CDR3 protein: CASSLLVVYNEQFF

V gene: TRBV19
D gene: TRBD2
J gene: TRBJ2-1
clone size: -
CDR3 DNA: TGTGCCAGTAGTATAGTGCCTAGCGGAGTCAATGAGCAGTTCTTC
CDR3 protein: CASSIVPSGVNEQFF

V gene: TRBV19
D gene: TRBD1
J gene: TRBJ2-7
clone size: -
CDR3 DNA: TGTGCCAGTAGTCCCGGGACAGGGGTCTACGAGCAGTACTTC
CDR3 protein: CASSPGTGVYEQYF

V gene: TRBV28
D gene: TRBD1
J gene: TRBJ2-7
clone size: -
CDR3 DNA: TGTGCCAGCAGGCCGGGACAGACCTACGAGCAGTACTTC
CDR3 protein: CASRPGQTYEQYF

V gene: TRBV28
D gene: -
J gene: TRBJ2-7
clone size: -
CDR3 DNA: TGTGCCAGCAGTTTAACTAACCCCTACGAGCAGTACTTC
CDR3 protein: CASSLTNPYEQYF

V gene: TRBV6-5
D gene: TRBD1
J gene: TRBJ1-1
clone size: -
CDR3 DNA: TGTGCCAGCAGGAAACAGGGGCCAGGGTACACTGAAGCTTTCTTT
CDR3 protein: CASRKQGPGYTEAFF

V gene: TRBV30
D gene: TRBD1
J gene: TRBJ1-1
clone size: -
CDR3 DNA: TGTGCCTGGAATCCCGGGACAGGGGGCGAGGCTTTCTTT
CDR3 protein: CAWNPGTGGEAFF

V gene: TRBV15
D gene: -
J gene: TRBJ1-5
clone size: -
CDR3 DNA: TGTGCCACCAGCAGAGATTTGTATTTTAGCAATCAGCCCCAGCATTTT
CDR3 protein: CATSRDLYFSNQPQHF

V gene: TRBV29-1
D gene: -
J gene: TRBJ2-3
clone size: -
CDR3 DNA: TGCAGCGTTGCCGAGGCGCAGTATTTT
CDR3 protein: CSVAEAQYF